The 23 T cell receptor beta chains given below trace back to one sample, sequenced in a study of post-analysis software for immune sequencing data. Study-wide results and limits: Roughly five TRBV segments appeared more often in patients than in controls, and TRBV5-6, TRBV5-1 and TRBV20-1 were among these.

Antigens of these TCRs are unknown. Researchers reported that TCR beta cDNA libraries carried unique molecular identifiers. TCRdb re-called the PCR reads with MiXCR, one entry per CDR3 protein. The sample shows about 540,000 distinct CDR3 sequences, roughly 34% of them seen only once. The material sequenced was blood. These receptors were taken from a girl aged 2-17 years with multiple sclerosis.

This clonotype was recorded at least ten times. An end of the junction does not agree with germline; a read error may underlie this. The J gene is TRBJ2-5, the V gene TRBV7-7, with 9 positions matching TRBD1. Germline assignment: CDR1 SSHAT and CDR2 FNYEAQ (reference sequence). This CDR3 is 14 amino acids long. The CDR3 bases are TGTGCTAGCAGCTTAGAAGGGACAGGGACGACCCAGTACTTC. As protein: CASSLEGTGTTQYF.

This clonotype was seen a handful of times. CDR3 sequence reads: CASSEEIQAGGKETQYF. The CDR3 nucleotides read TGTGCCAGCAGTGAAGAGATTCAAGCGGGGGGGAAAGAGACCCAGTACTTC. The gene calls are TRBV6-1 and TRBJ2-5, with 10 bases fitting TRBD2. The V segment lost 1 base and the J segment 3 bases; nucleotides outside the gene matches: 8. The germline V gene encodes CDR1 MNHNS and CDR2 SASEGT. This CDR3 has 17 residues.

The chain combines TRBV4-1 with TRBJ2-7, with 9 bases lining up with TRBD2. Gene TRBJ2-5 matches the end of the DNA better, so the J call may be wrong. The CDR3 extends over 18 amino acids. Per germline, CDR1 MGHRA and CDR2 YSYEKL. CDR3 in amino acids: CASSQVGNGAGGWETQYF. CDR3 DNA: TGCGCCAGCAGCCAAGTGGGAAATGGAGCGGGGGGTTGGGAGACCCAGTACTTC.

This clonotype was picked up a small number of times. The chain uses TRBV11-2 and TRBJ2-3, with D perhaps TRBD1 (5 bases). Germline CDR1 and CDR2: SGHAT and FQNNGV. There are 15 residues in the CDR3. V lost 0 bases to trimming and J lost 4 bases, with 11 bases between them. The CDR3 DNA is TGTGCCAGCAGCTTAGATAAGGGGTCGGCAGATACGCAGTATTTT. Protein product: CASSLDKGSADTQYF. Full variable domain (rest looked up from reference TRBV11-2 and TRBJ2-3): EAGVAQSPRYKIIEKRQSVAFWCNPISGHATLYWYQQILGQGPKLLIQFQNNGVVDDSQLPKDRFSAERLKGVDSTLKIQPAKLEDSAVYLCASSLDKGSADTQYFGPGTRLTVL.

This clonotype was counted a few times. V usage is TRBV4-1 and J usage is TRBJ2-1; D gene uncertain. V was shortened by 3 bases and J by 0 bases, with 12 bases between the two germline ends. This CDR3 comprises 16 residues. The V gene's germline CDR1 is MGHRA and CDR2 YSYEKL. The CDR3 is CASSQPGRNSYNEQFF. The CDR3 region has the DNA TGCGCCAGCAGCCAGCCAGGACGGAACTCCTACAATGAGCAGTTCTTC.

The chain joins TRBV2 to TRBJ2-7; D possibly uses TRBD1 or TRBD2 (5 bases each). V lost 10 bases to trimming and J lost 1 base, with 11 bases between them. CDR1 is SNHLY, CDR2 FYNNEI, per germline. The CDR3 is 12 residues long. The DNA of the CDR3 is TGTGCCACCGGGACCCCTTCCTACGAGCAGTACTTC. This codes for CATGTPSYEQYF.

The table lists this clonotype with many counts. The chain joins TRBV4-1 to TRBJ1-2, with 8 bases identical to TRBD1. Germline V gene sequence: CDR1 MGHRA, CDR2 YSYEKL. The CDR3 runs to 16 residues. J was trimmed by 3 bases and V by 3 bases; bases with no gene match: 9. This CDR3 reads CASSQKDRAVDYGYTF. CDR3 in DNA: TGCGCCAGCAGCCAGAAGGACAGGGCAGTGGACTATGGCTACACCTTC.

V gene TRBV13 combines with J gene TRBJ2-1, with 13 bases fitting TRBD2. The germline V gene encodes CDR1 PRHDT and CDR2 FYEKMQ (reference sequence). The CDR3 runs 22 residues. With V trimmed by 4 bases and J by 2 bases, 20 bases remained unmatched. The CDR3 is CASSSYALPTSGGASAYNEQFF. CDR3 sequence (DNA): TGTGCCAGCAGCTCCTACGCACTCCCAACTAGCGGGGGGGCCTCGGCCTACAATGAGCAGTTCTTC.

This clonotype was seen only a few times. The genes are TRBV10-1 and TRBJ2-1, with a possible D match to TRBD1 (6 bases). CDR1 and CDR2 from the germline V gene are WNHNN and SYGVQD (reference sequence). The CDR3 runs to 14 residues. V shed 6 bases and J shed 9 bases, with 18 bases lying between them. CDR3 residues: CASSLGQQGGEQFF. CDR3 DNA sequence: TGCGCCAGCAGCCTCGGACAGCAAGGGGGTGAGCAGTTCTTC.

The rearrangement uses TRBV20-1 and TRBJ1-2; TRBD1 might be the D (6 bases). Germline lookup yields CDR1 DFQATT and CDR2 SNEGSKA (reference sequence). The CDR3 is 13 residues long. V dropped 6 bases and J dropped 5 bases, with 16 bases sitting between them. For the CDR3, the DNA is TGCAGTGCGGAGAGCGGGGGCATTTATGGCTACACCTTC. This translates into CSAESGGIYGYTF.

The rearrangement uses TRBV12-3 or TRBV12-4 and TRBJ2-1; 13 bases agree with TRBD2. V lost 6 bases to trimming and J lost 9 bases; unmatched junction nucleotides: 11. The CDR3 has 16 amino acids. In nucleotides, the CDR3 is TGTGCCAGCAGCCGCTCGACTAGCGGGGGGCCACCTGAGCAGTTCTTC. It yields the protein CASSRSTSGGPPEQFF.

This clonotype has only a few counts. This chain's CDR3 is CASSYRLATYNEQFF. The CDR3 region has the DNA TGTGCCAGCAGTTACCGGCTAGCGACCTACAATGAGCAGTTCTTC. V usage is TRBV6-5 and J usage is TRBJ2-1, with TRBD2 as a possible D gene (6 bases). CDR1 and CDR2 from the germline V gene are MNHEY and SVGAGI. V lost 2 bases to trimming and J lost 2 bases, with 10 bases between them. The CDR3 length is 15 residues.

This clonotype was detected a few times. This rearrangement joins TRBV7-6 to TRBJ1-3; perhaps TRBD1 as D (5 bases). V lost 2 bases and J lost 4, with 15 bases in between. CDR1 and CDR2 (germline): SGHVS, FNYEAQ. This CDR3 contains 16 residues. CDR3 protein: CASSLSGTREGNTIYF. CDR3 coding DNA: TGTGCCAGCAGCTTATCCGGGACGAGAGAGGGAAACACCATATATTTT.

Details on this clonotype: Germline and junction disagree at one end, which may indicate a read error. This rearrangement joins TRBV7-8 to TRBJ1-1; maybe TRBD1 (6 bases). This CDR3 spans 16 amino acids. Germline loops: CDR1 SGHVS, CDR2 FQNEAQ. This chain's CDR3 is CASSLVRGRGGTEAFF. The CDR3 DNA reads as TGTGCCAGCAGCTTAGTCCGGGGGCGTGGGGGCACTGAGGCTTTCTTT.

V gene TRBV12-3 or TRBV12-4 combines with J gene TRBJ1-4; 7 bases match TRBD1. The CDR3 has 14 residues. Trimming removed 6 bases from V and 6 bases from J; junction bases left unmatched: 7. CDR3 amino acids: CASRSGQRDEKLFF. Here the CDR3 DNA reads TGTGCCAGCAGATCGGGACAGCGTGATGAAAAACTGTTTTTT.

This chain connects TRBV7-9 to TRBJ2-2, with D unclear. The V end was cut by 6 bases, the J end by 5 bases, with 4 bases between. This CDR3 spans 11 amino acids. CDR1 and CDR2 (germline): SEHNR, FQNEAQ (reference sequence). CDR3 DNA: TGTGCCAGCAGTATAACCGGGGAGCTGTTTTTT. It is translated as CASSITGELFF.

V gene TRBV3-1 combines with J gene TRBJ2-5, with 7 nucleotides matching TRBD2. The CDR3 loop spans 16 amino acids. Germline V lookup: CDR1 LGHDT, CDR2 YNNKEL (reference sequence). Germline trimming cut 4 bases from V and 1 base from J; bases unmatched to any gene: 9. The CDR3 DNA follows: TGTGCCAGCAGCCCCCTCCTCGGGGGGTTCCAAGAGACCCAGTACTTC. The encoded protein is CASSPLLGGFQETQYF.

A note on this clonotype: Since a much larger clone is just one base distant, this may be a read error. The chain carries TRBV20-1 and TRBJ1-2, with TRBD1 as a possible D gene (5 bases). This CDR3 spans 13 amino acids. CDR1 DFQATT and CDR2 SNEGSKA come from the germline V gene (reference sequence). CDR3 amino acids: CSASPTGNCGYTF. CDR3 in DNA: TGCAGTGCTAGCCCTACAGGCAACTGTGGCTACACCTTC.

The V gene is TRBV4-1, the J gene TRBJ2-5, with 10 bases fitting TRBD2. This CDR3 spans 18 amino acids. After removal of 0 bases from V and 5 bases from J, the junction contained 12 bases not matched to a gene. The V gene's germline CDR1 is MGHRA and CDR2 YSYEKL. The CDR3: CASSQDIGSGGPWETQYF. For the CDR3, the DNA is TGCGCCAGCAGCCAAGATATCGGTAGCGGGGGGCCTTGGGAGACCCAGTACTTC.

V usage is TRBV5-1 and J usage is TRBJ2-3; a weak D match, TRBD1 (5 bases). Germline lookup yields CDR1 SGHRS and CDR2 YFSETQ. Trimming shortened V by 7 bases and J by 4 bases, and 19 bases separated the two germline ends. This CDR3 is 15 amino acids long. The CDR3 sequence: CASAKTAGNADTQYF. The CDR3 nucleotides read TGCGCCAGCGCTAAAACGGCAGGGAACGCAGATACGCAGTATTTT.

Many counts were recorded for this clonotype. The V and J genes are TRBV12-3 or TRBV12-4 and TRBJ2-1; D possibly corresponds to TRBD1 (5 bases). The V gene lost 3 bases and the J gene lost 1 base, with 10 bases spanning the gap. This CDR3 region has 15 residues. CDR3 sequence reads: CASSFGQGSYNEQFF. In nucleotides, the CDR3 is TGTGCCAGCAGTTTTGGGCAGGGTTCCTACAATGAGCAGTTCTTC.

The rearrangement links TRBV4-1 to TRBJ2-1, with 7 bases aligning to TRBD1. The CDR3 sequence is 19 residues long. The ends lost 4 bases at V and 5 bases at J; junction bases unmatched: 20. Per germline, CDR1 MGHRA and CDR2 YSYEKL. Here the CDR3 DNA reads TGCGCCAGCAGCCCCCTGACTCCTGAAAAAGACAGGGTACACAATGAGCAGTTCTTC. Translation gives CASSPLTPEKDRVHNEQFF.

This clonotype was counted between two and nine times. V gene TRBV20-1 combines with J gene TRBJ2-3, with a weak D call TRBD2 (6 bases). The CDR3 length is 15 residues. Deletions cut 5 bases from V and 0 bases from J, with 15 bases between. CDR1 and CDR2 (germline): DFQATT, SNEGSKA (reference sequence). The CDR3 DNA reads as TGCAGTGCTCCGCGGGGTGAATCTAGCACAGATACGCAGTATTTT. Its protein is CSAPRGESSTDTQYF.